These 3 T cell receptor beta chains were all obtained from the same sample, sequenced in a study of low-dose radiotherapy and immunotherapy resistance in tumors. Time point here: before trial treatment. First-strand cDNA relied on TRAV- and TRBV-specific primers spanning alpha and beta chains. The authors amplified TCRs for 15 to 25 PCR cycles with a constant-region primer and a V-primer adapter. TCRdb reprocessed the reads with MiXCR, giving one entry per CDR3 protein. The sample has over 65,000 distinct CDR3 sequences, 15% to 20% seen once; the top ten hold roughly 2.8%. The source material was PBMCs, sampled before treatment. The receptor set was obtained from a male donor with prostate cancer.

The chain employs TRBV5-1 and TRBJ1-5, with 10 bases aligning to TRBD1. CDR3 length: 15 amino acids. V gave up 4 bases and J gave up 4 bases; unmatched junction bases: 5. Germline values: CDR1 SGHRS, CDR2 YFSETQ. The CDR3 DNA follows: TGCGCCAGCAGCCGAGGGACAGGGGCGAATCAGCCCCAGCATTTT. Translation: CASSRGTGANQPQHF.

Ten or more counts support this clonotype. The V and J genes are TRBV6-5 and TRBJ2-1; 8 bases match TRBD2. The CDR3 extends over 13 amino acids. With V trimmed by 4 bases and J by 6 bases, 2 bases remained unmatched. The germline V gene has CDR1 MNHEY and CDR2 SVGAGI. The CDR3: CASSFGGVNEQFF. CDR3 in DNA: TGTGCCAGCAGTTTCGGGGGGGTCAATGAGCAGTTCTTC.

The rearrangement uses TRBV6-5 and TRBJ1-1; a weak D match, TRBD1 (5 bases). CDR3 length equals 15 residues. CDR1 MNHEY and CDR2 SVGAGI come from the germline V gene. Trimming took 0 bases from V and 5 from J, leaving 13 bases between them. The CDR3 bases are TGTGCCAGCAGTTACTCGAGGCAGGGAGGAACTGAAGCTTTCTTT. Amino acids: CASSYSRQGGTEAFF.